Listed here are 32 T cell receptor beta chains from one sample, sequenced in a study of early T cells in non-severe SARS-CoV-2 infection. Each CDR3 protein is one row after TCRdb ran MiXCR on the 5' RACE reads. Seen here are some 30,000 distinct CDR3 sequences, 4.5% observed once, and the top ten hold 5.5% to 7.5%. The sequencing sample was made of whole blood. The receptors originated from an adult who was a healthcare worker with PCR-confirmed SARS-CoV-2 infection or an uninfected control (not recorded which).

This clonotype was counted a few times. The J gene is TRBJ2-5, the V gene TRBV29-1; maybe TRBD2 (5 bases). Germline values: CDR1 SQVTM, CDR2 ANQGSEA. The V and J ends lost 1 base and 5 bases respectively, with 8 bases between them. CDR3 size: 12 residues. CDR3: CSVEGLSETQYF. The CDR3 DNA follows: TGCAGCGTTGAAGGACTATCCGAGACCCAGTACTTC. Full variable domain (rest looked up from reference TRBV29-1 and TRBJ2-5): SAVISQKPSRDICQRGTSLTIQCQVDSQVTMMFWYRQQPGQSLTLIATANQGSEATYESGFVIDKFPISRPNLTFSTLTVSNMSPEDSSIYLCSVEGLSETQYFGPGTRLLVL.

This clonotype showed up just a few times. The rearrangement uses TRBV3-1 and TRBJ2-7; no definite D call. Looked up from germline, CDR1 is LGHDT and CDR2 is YNNKEL (reference sequence). The CDR3 runs 12 residues. Trimming took 1 base from V and 4 from J, leaving 5 bases between them. The CDR3 region has the DNA TGTGCCAGCAGCCAAGGGGTTTACGAGCAGTACTTC. As protein: CASSQGVYEQYF.

This clonotype showed up many times. This chain connects TRBV12-3 or TRBV12-4 to TRBJ2-4; D perhaps matches TRBD1 (5 bases). CDR3 length equals 14 residues. Trimming cost V 2 bases and J 4 bases, with 9 bases left between them. CDR3 protein: CASSLIDSKNIQYF. The CDR3 region has the DNA TGTGCCAGCAGTTTAATCGACAGTAAAAACATTCAGTACTTC.

This clonotype was picked up many times. This chain joins TRBV5-4 and TRBJ2-2; 9 positions agree with TRBD1. There are 14 residues in the CDR3. V lost 4 bases to trimming and J lost 6 bases; unmatched junction nucleotides: 4. Germline CDR1 reads SGHNT; CDR2 reads YYREEE (reference sequence). The CDR3 DNA sequence: TGTGCCAGCAGCCGGACAGGGGACCCCGGGGAGCTGTTTTTT. It is translated as CASSRTGDPGELFF.

This clonotype was counted many times. The rearrangement links TRBV7-2 to TRBJ2-7, with D possibly matching TRBD2 (6 bases). With 5 bases removed from V and 3 bases from J, the gap between germline ends came to 17 bases. The germline CDR1 and CDR2 sequences are SGHTA and FQGNSA. The CDR3 spans 15 residues. This CDR3 reads CASSPGGAENYEQYF. The CDR3 DNA sequence: TGTGCCAGCAGCCCCGGGGGAGCGGAAAACTACGAGCAGTACTTC.

Many counts were recorded for this clonotype. J is TRBJ1-4 and V is TRBV7-9; unclear D gene. The CDR3 length is 14 residues. The germline V gene encodes CDR1 SEHNR and CDR2 FQNEAQ (reference sequence). The ends were cut back, 3 bases at V and 8 bases at J, with 13 bases in the middle. The CDR3 protein is CASSLASQREKLFF. CDR3 DNA sequence: TGTGCCAGCAGCTTGGCCTCACAAAGGGAAAAACTGTTTTTT.

This clonotype was observed at least ten times. V usage is TRBV5-4 and J usage is TRBJ2-1, with D possibly TRBD1 on 5 matching bases. Germline V lookup: CDR1 SGHNT, CDR2 YYREEE (reference sequence). Trimming removed 0 bases from V and 5 bases from J, with 15 bases in between. This CDR3 has 16 amino acids. The CDR3 is CASSLGPGNNDNEQFF. The CDR3 bases are TGTGCCAGCAGCTTGGGGCCAGGGAATAATGACAATGAGCAGTTCTTC. Variable domain in full (rest from reference TRBV5-4 and TRBJ2-1): ETGVTQSPTHLIKTRGQQVTLRCSSQSGHNTVSWYQQALGQGPQFIFQYYREEENGRGNFPPRFSGLQFPNYSSELNVNALELDDSALYLCASSLGPGNNDNEQFFGPGTRLTVL.

This clonotype has ten or more counts. The V and J genes are TRBV5-5 and TRBJ2-7; tentative D call: TRBD1 (5 bases). This CDR3 has 13 amino acids. V shed 2 bases and J shed 10 bases, with 16 bases lying between them. CDR1 SGHKS and CDR2 YYEKEE come from the germline V gene (reference sequence). CDR3: CASSFFQGTVQYF. The CDR3 DNA reads TGTGCCAGCAGCTTTTTCCAGGGTACGGTTCAGTACTTC.

There are a few counts of this clonotype. V and J are TRBV6-5 and TRBJ2-1; TRBD2 might be the D (5 bases). V gave up 8 bases and J gave up 10 bases, with 15 bases separating them. Germline lookup yields CDR1 MNHEY and CDR2 SVGAGI. CDR3 length: 12 amino acids. The CDR3 region is CASGAPRGEQFF. The CDR3, as DNA: TGTGCCAGCGGCGCCCCCCGAGGGGAGCAGTTCTTC.

The table lists this clonotype with many counts. V gene TRBV20-1 combines with J gene TRBJ1-1; no clear D. The germline V and J ends were trimmed by 4 bases and 0 bases, with 3 bases remaining between them. Germline loops: CDR1 DFQATT, CDR2 SNEGSKA (reference sequence). The CDR3 runs to 11 residues. In DNA, the CDR3 is TGCAGTGCTATTATGAACACTGAAGCTTTCTTT. Protein: CSAIMNTEAFF.

The chain joins TRBV6-5 to TRBJ2-3, with unresolved D. V was pared by 8 bases and J by 0 bases, with 3 bases between. Per the germline V gene, CDR1 is MNHEY and CDR2 is SVGAGI. This CDR3 is 11 amino acids long. As DNA, the CDR3 is TGTGCCAGCGACAGCACAGATACGCAGTATTTT. This sequence encodes CASDSTDTQYF.

This clonotype was found many times. The chain joins TRBV7-2 to TRBJ2-6; 9 nucleotides align to TRBD1. V trimming: 5 bases; J trimming: 2 bases; junction bases outside the gene matches: 7. Looked up from germline, CDR1 is SGHTA and CDR2 is FQGNSA. The CDR3 extends over 17 amino acids. CDR3 region: CASSRNTGGAGANVLTF. The CDR3 DNA is TGTGCCAGCAGCCGCAACACAGGGGGCGCTGGGGCCAACGTCCTGACTTTC.

This chain links TRBV2 with TRBJ2-7, with 9 positions matching TRBD2. This CDR3 spans 14 amino acids. Germline V gene sequence: CDR1 SNHLY, CDR2 FYNNEI. V was pared by 7 bases and J by 5 bases, with 9 bases of the junction left unmatched. DNA for the CDR3: TGTGCCAGCACGCGGGGGGGAGAAACGGACGAGCAGTACTTC. Translating it yields CASTRGGETDEQYF.

This clonotype has ten or more counts. The V and J genes are TRBV3-1 and TRBJ2-5; TRBD2 matches at 8 bases. V was clipped by 8 bases and J by 5 bases; unmatched bases: 13. The CDR3 spans 15 residues. The germline CDR1 and CDR2 sequences are LGHDT and YNNKEL (reference sequence). CDR3 sequence: CASLNLGAGAETQYF. CDR3 bases: TGTGCCAGCCTCAACCTGGGAGCGGGGGCGGAGACCCAGTACTTC.

The table lists this clonotype with many counts. V usage is TRBV24-1 and J usage is TRBJ2-1; TRBD1 or TRBD2 may be the D gene (7 bases each). Germline loops: CDR1 KGHDR, CDR2 SFDVKD. Trimming shortened V by 0 bases and J by 8 bases, and 13 bases separated the two germline ends. The CDR3 loop spans 15 amino acids. Here the CDR3 DNA reads TGTGCCACCAGTGATTTGACAGGGGAGGGATATGAGCAGTTCTTC. This gives the protein CATSDLTGEGYEQFF.

The rearrangement links TRBV3-1 to TRBJ1-2; no clear D. The V gene's germline CDR1 is LGHDT and CDR2 YNNKEL (reference sequence). This CDR3 has 14 amino acids. Trimming took off 0 bases at V and 11 bases at J, with 16 bases between the two ends. CDR3 protein: CASSQDRRSAGYTF. Written as DNA, the CDR3 is TGTGCCAGCAGCCAAGATCGCAGGTCGGCCGGGTACACCTTC.

In its sample, this clonotype was seen a few times. The chain employs TRBV4-2 and TRBJ2-1; 13 nucleotides match TRBD2. The CDR3 is 14 amino acids. The ends lost 8 bases at V and 10 bases at J; junction bases unmatched: 8. Germline values: CDR1 LGHNA, CDR2 YNFKEQ. The CDR3 bases are TGTGCCAGCGGACTAGCGGGAGCGACCAGGGAGCAGTTCTTC. Translation: CASGLAGATREQFF.

This clonotype was counted ten times or more. This chain uses TRBV7-9 with TRBJ1-6, with TRBD1 as a possible D gene (5 bases). V lost 11 bases and J lost 10, with 15 bases in between. The length of the CDR3 is 12 residues. Germline CDR1 SEHNR, CDR2 FQNEAQ (reference sequence). The CDR3, as DNA: TGTGCCCTTCAGGGTGGAGGGTCACCCCTCCACTTT. Its protein product is CALQGGGSPLHF.

This clonotype was counted only a few times. V usage is TRBV2 and J usage is TRBJ2-7; 12 positions agree with TRBD2. J lost 2 bases, V lost 5 bases, and 1 base had no gene match. The CDR3 runs to 14 residues. Germline assignment: CDR1 SNHLY and CDR2 FYNNEI. Here the CDR3 DNA reads TGTGCCAGCAGTACTAGCGGGGGGACCTACGAGCAGTACTTC. This sequence encodes CASSTSGGTYEQYF.

This clonotype was observed at least ten times. CDR3 DNA sequence: TGTGCCAGCAGCCCCAAAAAGGTGGACGACAAACAATCAGATACGCAGTATTTT. This gives the protein CASSPKKVDDKQSDTQYF. The chain couples TRBV7-3 to TRBJ2-3; the D is unclear. This CDR3 comprises 18 residues. Germline CDR1 is SGHTA and CDR2 is FQGTGA. V was shortened by 5 bases and J by 4 bases, with 25 bases between the two germline ends. The entire variable domain, with the rest obtained from reference TRBV7-3 and TRBJ2-3, is as follows: GAGVSQTPSNKVTEKGKYVELRCDPISGHTALYWYRQSLGQGPEFLIYFQGTGAADDSGLPNDRFFAVRPEGSVSTLKIQRTERGDSAVYLCASSPKKVDDKQSDTQYFGPGTRLTVL.

The J gene is TRBJ2-3, the V gene TRBV12-5; D is perhaps TRBD1 (6 bases). V was cut by 5 bases and J by 3 bases, with 12 bases left in between. CDR1 LGHNT and CDR2 FRNRAP come from the germline V gene. The CDR3 extends over 14 amino acids. CDR3 region: CASGGGSGTDTQYF. Written as DNA, the CDR3 is TGTGCTAGTGGTGGGGGCAGTGGAACAGATACGCAGTATTTT.

This clonotype was found many times. This chain joins TRBV27 and TRBJ1-4; the D gene is possibly TRBD1 (6 bases). With 4 bases removed from V and 8 bases from J, the gap between germline ends came to 11 bases. CDR3 length equals 13 residues. Germline CDR1 is MNHEY and CDR2 is SMNVEV (reference sequence). This CDR3 is CASSYRVGEKLFF. In DNA, the CDR3 is TGTGCCAGCAGTTACAGGGTCGGGGAAAAACTGTTTTTT.

The CDR3 sequence is CASSGYEKLFF. The DNA for the CDR3 is TGTGCCAGCAGTGGGTATGAAAAACTGTTTTTT. The chain couples TRBV2 to TRBJ1-4; D remains ambiguous. V lost 4 bases and J 6 bases, leaving 3 bases between the germline ends. Germline CDR1 and CDR2: SNHLY and FYNNEI. The CDR3 consists of 11 residues.

The gene calls are TRBV7-9 and TRBJ2-5, with 7 bases that match TRBD2. Germline values: CDR1 SEHNR, CDR2 FQNEAQ (reference sequence). This CDR3 has 14 amino acids. V shed 0 bases, J shed 5 bases, and the junction held 3 bases outside the gene matches. CDR3 in amino acids: CASSLAREFETQYF. DNA of the CDR3: TGTGCCAGCAGCTTAGCGCGGGAGTTCGAGACCCAGTACTTC.

Many counts were recorded for this clonotype. The V gene is TRBV2, the J gene TRBJ2-1; D is unresolved. Germline lookup yields CDR1 SNHLY and CDR2 FYNNEI. V lost 5 bases and J 8 bases, leaving 13 bases between the germline ends. This CDR3 comprises 13 residues. For the CDR3, the DNA is TGTGCCAGCAGTTCTCTCAAAGGCGATGAGCAGTTCTTC. Residues: CASSSLKGDEQFF. Looking up the rest from reference TRBV2 and TRBJ2-1 gives the full variable domain: EPEVTQTPSHQVTQMGQEVILRCVPISNHLYFYWYRQILGQKVEFLVSFYNNEISEKSEIFDDQFSVERPDGSNFTLKIRSTKLEDSAMYFCASSSLKGDEQFFGPGTRLTVL.

This clonotype was observed many times. The rearrangement uses TRBV5-1 and TRBJ2-3, with 14 bases identical to TRBD2. The junction had 12 bases not matched to a gene; V was cut back by 5 bases and J by 1 base. CDR1 SGHRS and CDR2 YFSETQ come from the germline V gene. The CDR3 totals 19 residues. CDR3 sequence (DNA): TGCGCCAGCAGAAGGACTAGCGGGGGGCGGAGCCGGGGCACAGATACGCAGTATTTT. Translated, it gives CASRRTSGGRSRGTDTQYF.

This clonotype was counted at least ten times. The chain employs TRBV5-1 and TRBJ1-1; no clear D gene. Germline lookup yields CDR1 SGHRS and CDR2 YFSETQ. The CDR3 sequence is 13 residues long. Trimming pared 0 bases from V and 1 base from J, leaving 4 bases between. The CDR3 DNA is TGCGCCAGCAGCTTGGGTCCGAACACTGAAGCTTTCTTT. Its translation: CASSLGPNTEAFF.

This clonotype was seen repeatedly, ten times or more. J is TRBJ2-1 and V is TRBV11-3, with 9 bases lining up with TRBD2. V lost 2 bases, J lost 7 bases, and 9 bases stayed unmatched. The CDR3 length is 16 residues. Germline-derived CDR1 and CDR2 are SGHNT and YENEEA. CDR3 in amino acids: CASSLRSGGRGNEQFF. The CDR3 DNA follows: TGTGCCAGCAGCTTAAGAAGCGGGGGGCGTGGGAATGAGCAGTTCTTC.

This clonotype was counted many times. The rearrangement links TRBV18 to TRBJ2-7; TRBD2 is a possible D gene (5 bases). Germline loops: CDR1 KGHSH, CDR2 LQKENI. Trimming stripped 3 bases from V and 5 bases from J, with 14 bases between. The CDR3 has 14 amino acids. Written as DNA, the CDR3 is TGTGCCAGCTCACCCGGGGTCGCCACCAACGAGCAGTACTTC. It codes for CASSPGVATNEQYF.

This clonotype was counted many times. The CDR3 reads CASSQGVAGENIQYF. DNA of the CDR3: TGTGCCAGCAGCCAAGGCGTAGCGGGGGAAAACATTCAGTACTTC. The chain has TRBV4-2 and TRBJ2-4, with TRBD2 matching 9 bases. This CDR3 comprises 15 residues. From germline, CDR1 is LGHNA and CDR2 YNFKEQ. Trimming took 1 base from V and 5 from J; bases not matched to a gene: 3.

This clonotype was seen a handful of times. The CDR3 DNA reads TGTGCCCACGGGGGACCTGAAGCTTTCTTT. Protein: CAHGGPEAFF. The J gene is TRBJ1-1, the V gene TRBV30, with D possibly matching TRBD1 (5 bases). Germline V CDR1 and CDR2: GTSNPN, SVGIG (reference sequence). The CDR3 consists of 10 residues. Trimming stripped 8 bases from V and 6 bases from J, with 10 bases between.

Many counts were recorded for this clonotype. This sequence joins TRBV5-1 and TRBJ2-5; D is possibly TRBD2 (6 bases). Trimming left V 0 bases short and J 5 bases short, with 14 bases between. Germline CDR1 SGHRS, CDR2 YFSETQ. CDR3 size: 15 residues. The CDR3 region is CASSLEAGIGETQYF. CDR3 DNA: TGCGCCAGCAGCTTGGAGGCGGGGATCGGTGAGACCCAGTACTTC.